This T cell receptor (beta chain) was sequenced for a study of cytomegalovirus exposure and HLA in healthy donors. V lost 4 bases, J lost 2 bases, and 12 bases lay in between. Germline CDR1 and CDR2: ENHRY and SYGVKD. This CDR3 contains 15 residues. General study points: With later analysis, a missense DCLRE1C variant became linked to TCR beta V- and J-gene trimming. The number of N-insertions in an Asian-associated ancestry cluster was reportedly below the 666-donor mean in a later analysis.

The PCR was carried out with 60 Vbeta primers and 13 Jbeta primers. The table came from immunoSEQ multiplex PCR; TCRdb's copy has only in-frame clones and leaves some out. Among about 170,000 clones, approximately 80% were seen once, and the ten largest hold more than 4%. Comment on this clone: Its matching antigen is unknown.

The chain joins TRBV10-3 to TRBJ1-5, with D tentatively TRBD1 (5 bases). This TCR was recovered from a man aged 18-30 years in good health and CMV-seronegative. Sequenced: PBMCs. The CDR3 reads CAISGGGEGNQPQHF. Here the CDR3 DNA reads TGTGCCATCAGTGGGGGGGGAGAGGGCAATCAGCCCCAGCATTTT.